This T cell receptor beta chain was profiled in a study of T cell responses to AZD1222 COVID-19 vaccine. Study results and limitations: Seropositivity was recorded at baseline in only a handful of AZD1222 recipients.

A word on this clone: Its antigen remains unknown.

Looked up from germline, CDR1 is GTSNPN and CDR2 is SVGIG (reference sequence). Trimming at V came to 3 bases and at J to 6 bases, leaving 11 bases not matched to a gene. The CDR3 sequence is 15 residues long. The protocol was immunoSEQ multiplex PCR, while the TCRdb copy is restricted to in-frame clones and leaves out a portion. Of 100,000 or so clones listed, about 92% are singletons. The specimen was peripheral blood, collected on day 0 of AZD1222 vaccination. V gene TRBV30 combines with J gene TRBJ2-1; 7 positions match TRBD1. The TCR originated in an adult in good health. The CDR3 protein is CAWSRTGVGRNEQFF. CDR3 sequence (DNA): TGTGCCTGGAGCCGAACAGGGGTTGGTCGCAATGAGCAGTTCTTC. The variable domain in full, completed from reference TRBV30 and TRBJ2-1, reads SQTIHQWPATLVQPVGSPLSLECTVEGTSNPNLYWYRQAAGRGLQLLFYSVGIGQISSEVPQNLSASRPQDRQFILSSKKLLLSDSGFYLCAWSRTGVGRNEQFFGPGTRLTVL.